This section outlines one T cell receptor (beta chain) sequence together with its context. In the authors' methods: Researchers report that nucleated cell counts were estimated from reference gene primer amplification. Sequencing used immunoSEQ multiplex PCR; TCRdb keeps in-frame clones, though not all of them. V and J calls plus clone size are reproduced from that table; the DNA served to infer D and trimming. The sample has some 350,000 clones; 83% are singletons. This sample is part of a study of blood T cell repertoires in COVID-19. Study background: COVID-19 samples from acute and convalescent phases originated in the United States, Italy and Spain. Sample material is recorded as cDNA or gDNA derived from T cells, B-cell-depleted T cells, or PBMCs.

This CDR3 has 16 amino acids. CDR1 and CDR2 from the germline V gene are SGHVS and FNYEAQ. Trimming left V 1 base short and J 2 bases short, with 11 bases between. The specimen sequenced was peripheral blood. This rearrangement joins TRBV7-6 to TRBJ2-2; perhaps TRBD2 as D (5 bases). This receptor was taken from a man aged 30 to 39 with active or convalescent COVID-19. CDR3 region: CASSLGWASNTGELFF. The CDR3 DNA reads TGTGCCAGCAGCTTAGGATGGGCTAGCAACACCGGGGAGCTGTTTTTT.